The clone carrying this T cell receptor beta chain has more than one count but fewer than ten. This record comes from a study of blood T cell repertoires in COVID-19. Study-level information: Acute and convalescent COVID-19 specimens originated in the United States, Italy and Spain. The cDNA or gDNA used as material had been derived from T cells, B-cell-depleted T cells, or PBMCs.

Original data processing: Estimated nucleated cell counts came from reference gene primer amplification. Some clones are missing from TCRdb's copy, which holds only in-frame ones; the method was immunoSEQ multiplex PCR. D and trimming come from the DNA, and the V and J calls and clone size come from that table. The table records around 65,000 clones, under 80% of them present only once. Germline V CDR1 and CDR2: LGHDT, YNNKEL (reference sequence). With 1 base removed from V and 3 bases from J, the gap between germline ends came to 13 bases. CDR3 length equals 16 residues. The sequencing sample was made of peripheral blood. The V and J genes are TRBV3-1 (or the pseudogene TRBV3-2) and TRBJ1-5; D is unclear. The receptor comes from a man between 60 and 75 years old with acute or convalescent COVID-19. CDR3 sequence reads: CASSQGQVRSNQPQHF. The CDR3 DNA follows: TGTGCCAGCAGCCAAGGCCAGGTTAGGTCCAATCAGCCCCAGCATTTT.